The present T cell receptor (beta chain) was sequenced within a study of shared clonotypes between healthy human individuals. With regard to this clone: Its antigen is unknown.

Overall study results and limits: All-four-donor shared clonotypes had higher generation probabilities than non-shared clonotypes did.

Repertoires were generated with immunoSEQ multiplex PCR, while TCRdb's copy carries only in-frame clones and drops some. The top ten clones hold about 1.8% of a sample with about 2.1 million clones, roughly 91% of them seen once. CDR3 length: 16 residues. Germline V gives CDR1 SNHLY, CDR2 FYNNEI. Trimming cost V 0 bases and J 9 bases; bases outside gene matches: 9. CD45RO-negative CD8 cells positively selected for CCR7 made up the naive population, which excluded terminally differentiated effector memory CD45RA+ cells. This TCR came from a man between 18 and 35 years old in good health. Some clones in this sample may be carry-over from other donors' samples. The J gene is TRBJ2-1, the V gene TRBV2; TRBD1 matches 9 bases. Sequencing was carried out using naive CD8+ T cells from PBMCs. CDR3 protein: CASSEAPGTGWGEQFF. CDR3 DNA sequence: TGTGCCAGCAGTGAAGCTCCAGGGACAGGGTGGGGTGAGCAGTTCTTC.